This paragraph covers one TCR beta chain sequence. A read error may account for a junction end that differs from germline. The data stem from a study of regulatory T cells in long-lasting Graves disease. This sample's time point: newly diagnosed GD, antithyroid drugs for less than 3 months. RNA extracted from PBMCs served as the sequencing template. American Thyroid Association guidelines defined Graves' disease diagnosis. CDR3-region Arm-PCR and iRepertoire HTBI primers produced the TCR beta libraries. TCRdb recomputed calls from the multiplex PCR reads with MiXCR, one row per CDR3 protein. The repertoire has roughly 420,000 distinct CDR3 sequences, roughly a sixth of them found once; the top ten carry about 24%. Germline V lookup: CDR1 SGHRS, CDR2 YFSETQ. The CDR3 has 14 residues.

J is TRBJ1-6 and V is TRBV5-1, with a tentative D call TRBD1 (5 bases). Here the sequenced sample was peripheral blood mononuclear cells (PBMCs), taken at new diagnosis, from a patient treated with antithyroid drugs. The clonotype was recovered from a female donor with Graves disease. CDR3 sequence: CASSLGTVNSPPHF. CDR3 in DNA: TGCGCCAGCAGCTTAGGGACGGTGAATTCACCCCCCCACTTT. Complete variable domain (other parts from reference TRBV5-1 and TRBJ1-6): KAGVTQTPRYLIKTRGQQVTLSCSPISGHRSVSWYQQTPGQGLQFLFEYFSETQRNKGNFPGRFSGRQFSNSRSEMNVSTLELGDSALYLCASSLGTVNSPPHFGNGTRLTVT.